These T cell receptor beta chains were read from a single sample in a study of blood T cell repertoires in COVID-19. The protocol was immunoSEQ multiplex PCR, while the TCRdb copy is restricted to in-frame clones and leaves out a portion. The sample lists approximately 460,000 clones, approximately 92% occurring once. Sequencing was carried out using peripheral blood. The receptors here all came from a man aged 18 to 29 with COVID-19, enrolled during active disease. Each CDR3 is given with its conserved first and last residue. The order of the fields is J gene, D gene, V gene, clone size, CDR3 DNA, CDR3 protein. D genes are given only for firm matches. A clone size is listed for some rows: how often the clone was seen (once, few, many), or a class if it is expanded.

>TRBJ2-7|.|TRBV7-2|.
TGTGCCAGCAGCTTAGTGGCCCTAGACAGTGACGAGCAGTACTTC
CASSLVALDSDEQYF
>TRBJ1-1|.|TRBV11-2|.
TGTGCCAGCAGCAAAGACACGAACACTGAAGCTTTCTTT
CASSKDTNTEAFF
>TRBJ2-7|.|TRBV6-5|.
TGTGCCAGCAGCCAGAAAGCGGGTTACCACTACGAGCAGTACTTC
CASSQKAGYHYEQYF
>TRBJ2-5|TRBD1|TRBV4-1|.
TGCGCCAGCAGCCCTAATCCGGGGACAGGGGGAGAGACCCAGTACTTC
CASSPNPGTGGETQYF
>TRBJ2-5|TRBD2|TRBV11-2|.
TGTGCCAGCAGTTACTCCGGGCTAGCGGGCCAAGAGACCCAGTACTTC
CASSYSGLAGQETQYF
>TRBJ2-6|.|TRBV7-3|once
TGTGCCAGCAGCCTGAGCTCTGGGGCCAACGTCCTGACTTTC
CASSLSSGANVLTF
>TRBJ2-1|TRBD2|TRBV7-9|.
TGTGCCAGCACTTGGGTAGCGGGAGACAATGAGCAGTTCTTC
CASTWVAGDNEQFF
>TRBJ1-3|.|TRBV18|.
TGTGCCAGCTCCCCGACGAGGCCGATAAACTCTGGAAACACCATATATTTT
CASSPTRPINSGNTIYF
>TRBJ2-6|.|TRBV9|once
TGTGCCAGCAGCGGAGGCAGCTCTGGGGCCAACGTCCTGACTTTC
CASSGGSSGANVLTF
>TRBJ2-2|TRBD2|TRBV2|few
TGTGCCAGCAGGGCTCTAGCGGGAGGGAACACCGGGGAGCTGTTTTTT
CASRALAGGNTGELFF
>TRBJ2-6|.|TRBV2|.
TGTGCCAGCGCCCCCAGGATGGCTGGGGCCAACGTCCTGACTTTC
CASAPRMAGANVLTF
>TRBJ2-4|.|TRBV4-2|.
TGTGCCAGCAGCCAAGATTCTTCACAGGGCGAGAACATTCAGTACTTC
CASSQDSSQGENIQYF
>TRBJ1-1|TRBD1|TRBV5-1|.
TGCGCCAGCAGCTTAACAGGGGGAGAGGCTTTCTTT
CASSLTGGEAFF
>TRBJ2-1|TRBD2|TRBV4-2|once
TGTGCCAGCAGCCAGACTAGCGGGAGGAGGAATGAGCAGTTCTTC
CASSQTSGRRNEQFF
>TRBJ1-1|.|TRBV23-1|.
TGCGCCAGCAGTCCTCAGGGCAACACTGAAGCTTTCTTT
CASSPQGNTEAFF
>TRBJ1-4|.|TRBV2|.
TGTGCCTCGCGTAGGGGGAATGAAAAACTGTTTTTT
CASRRGNEKLFF
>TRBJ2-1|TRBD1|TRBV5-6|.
TGTGCCAGCAGCCGGAAGGACAGGGACATCTCCTACAATGAGCAGTTCTTC
CASSRKDRDISYNEQFF
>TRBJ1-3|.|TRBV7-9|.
TGTGCCAGCAGCGAGCGGGACCGAGGAAACACCATATATTTT
CASSERDRGNTIYF
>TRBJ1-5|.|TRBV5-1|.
TGCGCCAGCAGCTTGAGGCAGGCGTATAGCAATCAGCCCCAGCATTTT
CASSLRQAYSNQPQHF
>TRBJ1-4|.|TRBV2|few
TGTGCCAGCAGTTCCAACAGGGCCCCTAATGAAAAACTGTTTTTT
CASSSNRAPNEKLFF
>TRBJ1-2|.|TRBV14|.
TGTGCCAGCAGCCAAGTCCAATTCGGGGTCAGAAACTATGGCTACACCTTC
CASSQVQFGVRNYGYTF
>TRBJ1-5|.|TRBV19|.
TGTGCCAGTAGTATCTCGGGACCCTGGGGGCCATATAGCAATCAGCCCCAGCATTTT
CASSISGPWGPYSNQPQHF
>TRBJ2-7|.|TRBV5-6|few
TGTGCCAGCAGCTCCTATGCGGTCTCCTACGAGCAGTACTTC
CASSSYAVSYEQYF
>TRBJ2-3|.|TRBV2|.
TGTGCCAGCAGTGAGTATGATACGCAGTATTTT
CASSEYDTQYF
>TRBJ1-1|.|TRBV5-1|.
TGCGCCAGCAGCCAGAACACTGAAGCTTTCTTT
CASSQNTEAFF
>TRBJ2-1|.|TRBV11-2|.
TGTGCCAGCAGCCCGGAGGGCCTGGGAAATGAGCAGTTCTTC
CASSPEGLGNEQFF
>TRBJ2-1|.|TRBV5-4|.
TGTGCCAGCAGCGCCTCACAGGGATCCTACAATGAGCAGTTCTTC
CASSASQGSYNEQFF
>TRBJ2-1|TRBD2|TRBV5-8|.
TGTGCCAGCAGCACACTTGGCGGGAGCTCCCCTAATTACAATGAGCAGTTCTTC
CASSTLGGSSPNYNEQFF
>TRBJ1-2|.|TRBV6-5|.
TGTGCCAGCAGTCCGGCCGGGGGAGCTTATGGCTACACCTTC
CASSPAGGAYGYTF
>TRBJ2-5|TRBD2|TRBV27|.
TGTGCCAGCAACCAACTAGCGGGAGGTTGGGAGACCCAGTACTTC
CASNQLAGGWETQYF
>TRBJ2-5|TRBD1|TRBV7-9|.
TGTGCCAGCAGCTTAGCCGCGACAGGGGCCCAAGAGACCCAGTACTTC
CASSLAATGAQETQYF
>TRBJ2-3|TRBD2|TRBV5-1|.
TGCGCCAGCAGCTTGGGTGCGGGGGGAATCGATACGCAGTATTTT
CASSLGAGGIDTQYF
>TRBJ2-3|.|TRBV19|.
TGTGCCAGTAGTATAAATGGAGACAGCACAGATACGCAGTATTTT
CASSINGDSTDTQYF
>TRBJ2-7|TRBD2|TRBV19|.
TGTGCCAGCCGAGGACTAGCGGATCCCTACGAGCAGTACTTC
CASRGLADPYEQYF
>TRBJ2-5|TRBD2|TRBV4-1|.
TGCGCCAGCAGCTACCTAGCGGGAGTTGCAGAGACCCGGTACTTC
CASSYLAGVAETRYF
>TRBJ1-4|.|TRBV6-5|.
TGTGCCAGCAGCCATCGGGGAGGGGATGAAAAACTGTTTTTT
CASSHRGGDEKLFF
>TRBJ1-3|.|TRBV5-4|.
TGTGCCAGCAGCCACGGGGATGGAAACACCATATATTTT
CASSHGDGNTIYF